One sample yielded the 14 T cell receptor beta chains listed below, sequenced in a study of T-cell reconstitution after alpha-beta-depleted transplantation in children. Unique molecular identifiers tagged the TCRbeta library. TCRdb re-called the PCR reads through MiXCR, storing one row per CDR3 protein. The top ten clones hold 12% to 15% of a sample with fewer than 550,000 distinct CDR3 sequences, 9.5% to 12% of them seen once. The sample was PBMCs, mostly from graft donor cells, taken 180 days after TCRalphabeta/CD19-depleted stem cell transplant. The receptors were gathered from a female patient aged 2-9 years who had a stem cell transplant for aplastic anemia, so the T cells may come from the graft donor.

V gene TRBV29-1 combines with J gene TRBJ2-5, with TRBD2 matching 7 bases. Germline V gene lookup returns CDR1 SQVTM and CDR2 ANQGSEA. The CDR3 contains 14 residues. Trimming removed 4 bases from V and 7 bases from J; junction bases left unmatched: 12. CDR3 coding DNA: TGCAGCGTTGCGGGAGGTGGGGATTGGGGGACCCAGTACTTC. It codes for CSVAGGGDWGTQYF.

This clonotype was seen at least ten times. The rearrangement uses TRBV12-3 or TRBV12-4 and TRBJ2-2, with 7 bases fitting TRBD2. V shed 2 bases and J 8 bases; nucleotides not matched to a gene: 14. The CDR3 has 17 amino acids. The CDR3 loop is CASSLLAGEVFQGELFF. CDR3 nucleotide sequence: TGTGCCAGCAGTTTATTGGCGGGAGAAGTATTTCAAGGGGAGCTGTTTTTT.

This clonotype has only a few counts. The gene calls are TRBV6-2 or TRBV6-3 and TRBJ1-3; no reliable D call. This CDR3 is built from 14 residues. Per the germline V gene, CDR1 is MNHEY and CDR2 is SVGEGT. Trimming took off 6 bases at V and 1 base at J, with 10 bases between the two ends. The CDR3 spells CASSSSPSGNTIYF. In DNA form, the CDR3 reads TGTGCCAGCAGCTCGAGTCCGTCTGGAAACACCATATATTTT.

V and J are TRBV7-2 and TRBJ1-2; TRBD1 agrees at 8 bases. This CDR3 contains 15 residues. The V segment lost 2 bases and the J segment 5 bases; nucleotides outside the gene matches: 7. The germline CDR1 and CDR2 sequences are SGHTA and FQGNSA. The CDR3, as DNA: TGTGCCAGCAGCTTAAGGGCGGACAGGGCTTATGGCTACACCTTC. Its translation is CASSLRADRAYGYTF.

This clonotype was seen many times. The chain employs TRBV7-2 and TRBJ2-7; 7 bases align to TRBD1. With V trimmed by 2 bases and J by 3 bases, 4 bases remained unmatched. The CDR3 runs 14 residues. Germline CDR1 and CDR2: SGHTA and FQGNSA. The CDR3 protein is CASSLNRGHYEQYF. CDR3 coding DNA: TGTGCCAGCAGCTTAAACAGGGGCCACTACGAGCAGTACTTC.

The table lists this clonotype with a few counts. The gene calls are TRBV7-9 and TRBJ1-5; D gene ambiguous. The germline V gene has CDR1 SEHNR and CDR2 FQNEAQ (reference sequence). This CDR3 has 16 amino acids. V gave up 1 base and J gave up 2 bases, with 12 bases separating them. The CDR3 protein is CASSLGSHGGNQPQHF. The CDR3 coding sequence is TGTGCCAGCAGCTTAGGTAGCCACGGGGGCAATCAGCCCCAGCATTTT.

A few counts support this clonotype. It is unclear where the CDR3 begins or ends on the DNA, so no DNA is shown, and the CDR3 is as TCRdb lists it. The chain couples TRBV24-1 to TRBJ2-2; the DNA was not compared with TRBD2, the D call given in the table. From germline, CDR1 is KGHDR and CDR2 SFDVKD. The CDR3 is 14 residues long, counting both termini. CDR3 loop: CATKAPLLEKAPTF.

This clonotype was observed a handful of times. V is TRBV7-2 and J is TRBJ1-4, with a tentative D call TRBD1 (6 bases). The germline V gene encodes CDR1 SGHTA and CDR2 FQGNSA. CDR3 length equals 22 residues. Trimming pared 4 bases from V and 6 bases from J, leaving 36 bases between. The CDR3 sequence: CASSYHRGVGGPLMKNYEKLFF. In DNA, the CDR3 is TGTGCCAGCAGCTACCACCGGGGGGTCGGGGGCCCTCTAATGAAAAACTATGAAAAACTGTTTTTT.

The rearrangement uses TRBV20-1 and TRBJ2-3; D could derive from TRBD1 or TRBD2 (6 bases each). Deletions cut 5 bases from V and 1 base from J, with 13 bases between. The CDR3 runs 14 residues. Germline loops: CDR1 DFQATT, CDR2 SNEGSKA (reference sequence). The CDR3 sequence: CSAPGAGRTDTQYF. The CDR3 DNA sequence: TGCAGTGCTCCGGGGGCGGGACGCACAGATACGCAGTATTTT.

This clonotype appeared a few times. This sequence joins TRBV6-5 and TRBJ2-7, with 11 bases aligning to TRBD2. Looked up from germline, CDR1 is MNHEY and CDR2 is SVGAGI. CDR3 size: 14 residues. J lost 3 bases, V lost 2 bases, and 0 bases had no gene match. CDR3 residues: CASSYGLAGYEQYF. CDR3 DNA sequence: TGTGCCAGCAGTTACGGACTAGCGGGCTACGAGCAGTACTTC.

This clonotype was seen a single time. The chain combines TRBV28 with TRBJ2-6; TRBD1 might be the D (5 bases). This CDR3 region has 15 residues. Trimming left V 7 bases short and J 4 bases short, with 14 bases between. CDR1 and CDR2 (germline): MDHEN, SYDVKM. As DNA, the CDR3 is TGTGCCAGCACCACGCAGGGTCGCGGGGCCAACGTCCTGACTTTC. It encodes CASTTQGRGANVLTF. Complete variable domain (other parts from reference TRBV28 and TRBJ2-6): DVKVTQSSRYLVKRTGEKVFLECVQDMDHENMFWYRQDPGLGLRLIYFSYDVKMKEKGDIPEGYSVSREKKERFSLILESASTNQTSMYLCASTTQGRGANVLTFGAGSRLTVL.

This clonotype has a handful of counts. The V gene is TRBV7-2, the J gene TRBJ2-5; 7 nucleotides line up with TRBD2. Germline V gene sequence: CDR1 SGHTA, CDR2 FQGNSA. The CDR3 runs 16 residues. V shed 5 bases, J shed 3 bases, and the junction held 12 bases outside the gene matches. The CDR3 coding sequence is TGTGCCAGCAGCGTCATATTGGGAGCGGGGAAAGAGACCCAGTACTTC. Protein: CASSVILGAGKETQYF.

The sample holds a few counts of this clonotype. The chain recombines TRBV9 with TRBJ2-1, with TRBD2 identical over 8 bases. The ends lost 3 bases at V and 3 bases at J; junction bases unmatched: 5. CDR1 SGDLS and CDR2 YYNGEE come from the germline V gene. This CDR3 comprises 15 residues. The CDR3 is CASSDLAGLYNEQFF. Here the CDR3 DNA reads TGTGCCAGCAGCGACCTAGCGGGTCTCTACAATGAGCAGTTCTTC.

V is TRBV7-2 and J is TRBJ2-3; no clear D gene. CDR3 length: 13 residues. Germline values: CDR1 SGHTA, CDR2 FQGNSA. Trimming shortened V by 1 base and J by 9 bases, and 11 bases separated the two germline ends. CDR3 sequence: CASSLDYVATQYF. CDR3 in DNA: TGTGCCAGCAGCTTAGACTACGTAGCAACGCAGTATTTT.